The sequence of this TCR beta chain was determined in a study of cytomegalovirus exposure and HLA in healthy donors. At collection, donors were nominally healthy, but unrecorded immune exposures were probable. Findings and limits, study-wide: Most TCR beta V segments were productive about 90% or about 30% of the time in an earlier analysis. TCR beta V- and J-gene trimming, according to a later analysis, was linked to a missense DCLRE1C variant. Later, an analysis showed that TCR beta chains associated with HLA were more clonally expanded than others that were equally common.

Looked up from germline, CDR1 is GTSNPN and CDR2 is SVGIG (reference sequence). The CDR3 has 14 amino acids. V dropped 5 bases and J dropped 3 bases, with 14 bases sitting between them. A note on this clone: Its antigen is not known.

Amplification used 60 Vbeta primers and 13 Jbeta primers. The data were produced by immunoSEQ multiplex PCR, yet TCRdb's version contains in-frame clones alone and is incomplete. This table has about 160,000 clones, 76% appearing once. The sample comprised PBMCs. This chain links TRBV30 with TRBJ2-1, with D perhaps TRBD1 (6 bases). The clonotype originates from a man aged 55 to 70 in good health and CMV-seronegative. CDR3 region: CAWGVDRNYNEQFF. The DNA of the CDR3 is TGTGCCTGGGGGGTTGACAGGAACTACAATGAGCAGTTCTTC.